This is a list of T cell receptor beta chains from one sample in a study of blood T cell repertoires in COVID-19. TCRdb keeps only in-frame clones here, not all; method: immunoSEQ multiplex PCR. Of roughly 190,000 clones listed, about 88% are singletons. Sequencing was carried out using peripheral blood. These receptors all stem from a human donor in a cohort sampled during active COVID-19. Each CDR3 is given with its conserved first and last residue. Each record gives: D gene, clone size, V gene, J gene, CDR3 DNA, CDR3 protein. D genes are given only for firm matches. Clone size, where shown, is once, few, many, or a class for clones that have expanded.

.,.,TRBV19,TRBJ1-5,TGTGCCAGTAGTGAGACAGGTAGCAATCAGCCCCAGCATTTT,CASSETGSNQPQHF
.,once,TRBV5-6,TRBJ1-5,TGTGCCAGCAGCTTGCGGGGAAATCAGCCCCAGCATTTT,CASSLRGNQPQHF
TRBD1,.,TRBV25-1,TRBJ2-1,TGTGCCAGCAGTACAGGGACAGGAGACAATGAGCAGTTCTTC,CASSTGTGDNEQFF
.,.,TRBV9,TRBJ2-1,TGTGCCAGCAGCGTAGCTGTTTCTGGCGGCCCCTACAATGAGCAGTTCTTC,CASSVAVSGGPYNEQFF
TRBD2,.,TRBV9,TRBJ2-7,TGTGCCAGCAGCCCTGTAGCGGGGGGCGAGCAGTACTTC,CASSPVAGGEQYF
.,.,TRBV14,TRBJ1-1,TGTGCCAGCAGCCAAGAGCACGGGGCTGAAGCTTTCTTT,CASSQEHGAEAFF
TRBD1,once,TRBV4-1,TRBJ1-1,TGCGCCAGCAGCCAAACAGAGGGGGCTTGGACTGAAGCTTTCTTT,CASSQTEGAWTEAFF
.,.,TRBV24-1,TRBJ1-5,TGTGCCACCAGTGACTCAGGTTATCAGCCCCAGCATTTT,CATSDSGYQPQHF
.,.,TRBV4-3,TRBJ2-6,TGCGCCAGCAGCCAAGATTGGAGCTCTGGGGCCAACGTCCTGACTTTC,CASSQDWSSGANVLTF
TRBD2,.,TRBV12-3/TRBV12-4,TRBJ2-7,TGTGCCAGCAGTTTTAGCGGGTCCTACGAGCAGTACTTC,CASSFSGSYEQYF
TRBD2,.,TRBV4-3,TRBJ2-3,TGCGCCAGCAGCCGCAGCGGGGGGGGTGGAGATACGCAGTATTTT,CASSRSGGGGDTQYF
.,few,TRBV4-3,TRBJ1-5,TGCGCCAGCAGCCAAGATTTGGCAGGGAATCAGCCCCAGCATTTT,CASSQDLAGNQPQHF
.,.,TRBV27,TRBJ1-4,TGTGCCAGCAGTTTATCGACAGGCCGAGCAACTAATGAAAAACTGTTTTTT,CASSLSTGRATNEKLFF
TRBD2,.,TRBV11-1,TRBJ2-7,TGTGCCAGCAGCGGCCCGCGGGAGGGGCAATCCTACGAGCAGTACTTC,CASSGPREGQSYEQYF
.,.,TRBV28,TRBJ2-7,TGTGCCAGCAGTTCCGTAGCGGTTAGCTCCTACGAGCAGTACTTC,CASSSVAVSSYEQYF
.,.,TRBV19,TRBJ2-2,TGTGCCAGTAGCGTACAGGGCGCGAACACCGGGGAGCTGTTTTTT,CASSVQGANTGELFF
TRBD1,.,TRBV6-2/TRBV6-3,TRBJ1-4,TGTGCCAGCAGTCCGGGACAGATTTCCCAACTGTTTTTT,CASSPGQISQLFF
TRBD1,.,TRBV6-5,TRBJ2-5,TGTGCCAGCGCCTTACAGGGGTGGAGGGAGACCCAGTACTTC,CASALQGWRETQYF
.,once,TRBV25-1,TRBJ1-2,TGTGCCAGCAGTGAAGACATTAGGGGCTACACCTTC,CASSEDIRGYTF
.,.,TRBV12-3/TRBV12-4,TRBJ1-2,TGTGCCAGCAATCCGACAGGATCGGATGGCTACACCTTC,CASNPTGSDGYTF
.,.,TRBV3-1/TRBV3-2,TRBJ1-1,TGTGCCAGCAGCCAAGATTCAGGACCGGGACAGAACACTGAAGCTTTCTTT,CASSQDSGPGQNTEAFF
.,once,TRBV12-3/TRBV12-4,TRBJ1-5,TGTGCCAGCAGTCAGGGTGAAAATCAGCCCCAGCATTTT,CASSQGENQPQHF
.,once,TRBV19,TRBJ2-7,TGTGCCAGTAGCACCTACGAGCAGTACTTC,CASSTYEQYF
TRBD1,.,TRBV6-2/TRBV6-3,TRBJ1-1,TGTGCCAGCAGTTCTGCTGGACAGGGCAAAACTGAAGCTTTCTTT,CASSSAGQGKTEAFF
TRBD1,.,TRBV5-1,TRBJ1-2,TGCGCCAGCAGCTCCCTAGGACAGGGACTTAACTATGGCTACACCTTC,CASSSLGQGLNYGYTF
TRBD2,.,TRBV5-1,TRBJ2-5,TGCGCCAGCAGCCCCGGGACTAGAAGGGAGACCCAGTACTTC,CASSPGTRRETQYF
.,.,TRBV19,TRBJ1-5,TGTGCCAGTAGTGGGTCGGCGTGGGGCCAGCCCCAGCATTTT,CASSGSAWGQPQHF
TRBD2,.,TRBV4-2,TRBJ2-3,TGTGCCAGCAGCCGAAGCGAACTAGCGCGAGATACGCAGTATTTT,CASSRSELARDTQYF
TRBD1,.,TRBV9,TRBJ2-1,TGTGCCAGCAGCCACCTCCCCTCGGGACAGGGGAACAGGGATGAGCAGTTCTTC,CASSHLPSGQGNRDEQFF
.,.,TRBV5-4,TRBJ2-1,TGTGCCAGCAGCTTGGTGGTCGGCTCCTACAATGAGCAGTTCTTC,CASSLVVGSYNEQFF
TRBD1,few,TRBV30,TRBJ2-7,TGTGCCTGGAGGAGGACAGGGTTGGAGCAGTACTTC,CAWRRTGLEQYF
TRBD2,once,TRBV28,TRBJ2-7,TGTGCCAGCAGAGACGATTGGACTAGCGACCAGTACTTC,CASRDDWTSDQYF
.,.,TRBV5-1,TRBJ1-1,TGCGCCAGCAGCTTGCAGGGCCCGAACACTGAAGCTTTCTTT,CASSLQGPNTEAFF
TRBD2,.,TRBV3-1/TRBV3-2,TRBJ2-5,TGTGCCAGCAGCCAAGTACCAACTAGCGGGGGGGCCGGTGAGACCCAGTACTTC,CASSQVPTSGGAGETQYF
TRBD2,.,TRBV19,TRBJ2-7,TGTGCCAGTAGTACCCTGGCGGGGGCCTACGAGCAGTACTTC,CASSTLAGAYEQYF